The 18 T cell receptor beta chains in this list originate from one sample, sequenced in a study of neurological immune-mediated disorders. TCRdb reanalysed the 5' RACE reads using MiXCR and keeps one entry per CDR3 protein. The sample shows tens of thousands of distinct CDR3 sequences, approximately 3.5% of them seen only once. Sequencing was done on a sample of PBMCs. All receptors come from a woman aged 25 to 39 with multiple sclerosis.

This clonotype was recorded many times. The chain is built from TRBV12-3 or TRBV12-4 and TRBJ1-5; 7 nucleotides align to TRBD1. J gave up 3 bases and V 5 bases, and 4 bases lay outside the gene matches. The CDR3 has 14 residues. CDR3 loop: CASSKQGYNQPQHF. CDR3 nucleotides: TGTGCCAGCAGTAAACAGGGGTACAATCAGCCCCAGCATTTT.

This clonotype showed up many times. J is TRBJ1-2 and V is TRBV12-3 or TRBV12-4; 7 positions match TRBD1. The trim removed 3 bases at V and 7 bases at J, leaving 2 bases unmatched. The CDR3 runs to 12 residues. This CDR3 is CASSFGTVGYTF. The DNA of the CDR3 is TGTGCCAGCAGTTTCGGGACAGTTGGCTACACCTTC.

This clonotype has ten or more counts. The chain joins TRBV7-2 to TRBJ1-6; TRBD1 aligns across 10 bases. The germline V gene encodes CDR1 SGHTA and CDR2 FQGNSA. The CDR3 totals 16 residues. V gave up 6 bases and J gave up 7 bases; unmatched junction bases: 9. The CDR3 bases are TGTGCCAGCAGACCTCAGCCGGGACAGGGGAATTCACCCCTCCACTTT. Encoded protein: CASRPQPGQGNSPLHF.

J is TRBJ1-1 and V is TRBV7-9; D is unresolved. V was pared by 7 bases and J by 6 bases, with 12 bases between. The germline gives CDR1 SEHNR, CDR2 FQNEAQ (reference sequence). This CDR3 has 12 residues. CDR3 protein: CASTRIDAEAFF. CDR3 in DNA: TGTGCCAGCACCAGGATTGACGCTGAAGCTTTCTTT.

There are many counts of this clonotype. The V call is TRBV6-2 or TRBV6-3, the J call TRBJ2-7, with a weak D call TRBD2 (6 bases). V was cut by 6 bases and J by 4 bases, with 22 bases left in between. Germline V gene sequence: CDR1 MNHEY, CDR2 SVGEGT. This CDR3 comprises 16 residues. The CDR3 spells CASSRERPSARYEQYF. Here the CDR3 DNA reads TGTGCCAGCAGCAGGGAACGGCCTAGCGCGCGTTACGAGCAGTACTTC.

The sample holds a few counts of this clonotype. The junction and the germline gene differ at one end; a read error may be behind it. CDR3 DNA: TGCAGTGCTAGAGATCTCAGAGGGGTTCAGAGCAATCAGCCCCAGAATTTT. It yields the protein CSARDLRGVQSNQPQNF. The chain combines TRBV20-1 with TRBJ1-5; D perhaps matches TRBD1 (5 bases). Germline V gene data show CDR1 as DFQATT and CDR2 as SNEGSKA (reference sequence). The CDR3 runs 17 residues.

This clonotype was detected ten times or more. The gene calls are TRBV11-2 and TRBJ2-3; TRBD2 matches at 9 bases. V trimming: 5 bases; J trimming: 0 bases; junction bases outside the gene matches: 6. The CDR3 is 16 residues long. In germline, CDR1 is SGHAT, CDR2 FQNNGV. This CDR3 reads CASSVSGRKSTDTQYF. For the CDR3, the DNA is TGTGCCAGCAGCGTAAGCGGGAGGAAGAGCACAGATACGCAGTATTTT.

This clonotype was recorded many times. The V gene is TRBV9, the J gene TRBJ2-1; the match to TRBD1 covers 11 bases. Germline values: CDR1 SGDLS, CDR2 YYNGEE. V was pared by 6 bases and J by 7 bases, with 12 bases of the junction left unmatched. The CDR3 loop spans 16 amino acids. The DNA of the CDR3 is TGTGCCAGCAAGAGAACCTCCGGGACAGGGGGGAATGAGCAGTTCTTC. Amino acid sequence: CASKRTSGTGGNEQFF.

This clonotype was counted ten times or more. V usage is TRBV9 and J usage is TRBJ2-1, with D unresolved. The CDR3 sequence is 17 residues long. Trimming shortened V by 4 bases and J by 0 bases, and 17 bases separated the two germline ends. The germline V gene encodes CDR1 SGDLS and CDR2 YYNGEE. This CDR3 reads CASSPYPDQSSYNEQFF. In nucleotides, the CDR3 is TGTGCCAGCAGCCCATACCCAGACCAGAGCTCCTACAATGAGCAGTTCTTC.

The table lists this clonotype with many counts. V usage is TRBV28 and J usage is TRBJ1-3; D call uncertain. This CDR3 contains 15 residues. V was cut by 2 bases and J by 2 bases, with 10 bases left in between. Looked up from germline, CDR1 is MDHEN and CDR2 is SYDVKM. The CDR3 region is CASSLVAGPGNTIYF. CDR3 nucleotides: TGTGCCAGCAGTTTAGTGGCAGGCCCTGGAAACACCATATATTTT.

This clonotype was seen many times. J is TRBJ2-3 and V is TRBV20-1, with no clear D. Trimming removed 1 base at V and 0 bases at J, with 8 bases between. The V gene's germline CDR1 is DFQATT and CDR2 SNEGSKA (reference sequence). This CDR3 contains 14 residues. DNA for the CDR3: TGCAGTGCTAGAGCTGGATCTAGCACAGATACGCAGTATTTT. Amino acid sequence: CSARAGSSTDTQYF.

At least ten counts were recorded for this clonotype. V and J are TRBV7-2 and TRBJ2-1; D could derive from TRBD1 or TRBD2 (5 bases each). Germline values: CDR1 SGHTA, CDR2 FQGNSA. This CDR3 has 14 residues. The V and J ends lost 1 base and 9 bases respectively, with 13 bases between them. The CDR3 DNA follows: TGTGCCAGCAGCTTAGAGAGTTTTGGGGGTGAGCAGTTCTTC. Amino acid sequence: CASSLESFGGEQFF.

This clonotype came up many times. This chain uses TRBV20-1 with TRBJ2-3; D assignment may be TRBD1 or TRBD2 (6 bases each). Germline V gene sequence: CDR1 DFQATT, CDR2 SNEGSKA (reference sequence). Trimming shortened V by 3 bases and J by 2 bases, and 15 bases separated the two germline ends. The CDR3 is 15 amino acids. The CDR3 reads CSASDRRVPTDTQYF. The CDR3, as DNA: TGCAGTGCTAGTGACAGGAGGGTCCCCACAGATACGCAGTATTTT.

This clonotype was picked up many times. The genes are TRBV5-1 and TRBJ1-1; a weak D match, TRBD1 (5 bases). The CDR3 is 16 residues long. The germline gives CDR1 SGHRS, CDR2 YFSETQ. The germline V and J ends were trimmed by 0 bases and 3 bases, with 15 bases remaining between them. The CDR3 protein is CASSLGGAPSHTEAFF. The CDR3 DNA is TGCGCCAGCAGCTTGGGTGGGGCCCCGTCACACACTGAAGCTTTCTTT.

The V and J genes are TRBV20-1 and TRBJ2-7; 11 bases match TRBD2. The CDR3 is 14 amino acids. With V trimmed by 6 bases and J by 2 bases, 6 bases remained unmatched. Per the germline V gene, CDR1 is DFQATT and CDR2 is SNEGSKA (reference sequence). The CDR3 nucleotides read TGCAGTGCCATCCTGACTAGCGGGACCTACGAGCAGTACTTC. This codes for CSAILTSGTYEQYF.

This clonotype was counted many times. This sequence joins TRBV7-9 and TRBJ1-1; D is perhaps TRBD1 (6 bases). This CDR3 has 16 amino acids. Looked up from germline, CDR1 is SEHNR and CDR2 is FQNEAQ (reference sequence). Trimming stripped 5 bases from V and 1 base from J, with 17 bases between. The DNA of the CDR3 is TGTGCCAGCAGCCGCAACCAATTGACAGGGAACACTGAAGCTTTCTTT. Translating gives CASSRNQLTGNTEAFF. The whole variable domain, remainder taken from reference TRBV7-9 and TRBJ1-1, is DTGVSQNPRHKITKRGQNVTFRCDPISEHNRLYWYRQTLGQGPEFLTYFQNEAQLEKSRLLSDRFSAERPKGSFSTLEIQRTEQGDSAMYLCASSRNQLTGNTEAFFGQGTRLTVV.

As concerns this clonotype: A single base separates this from a much larger clone, so it may be a read error. This rearrangement joins TRBV20-1 to TRBJ1-2; 7 positions match TRBD1. This CDR3 has 13 residues. Germline V gives CDR1 DFQATT, CDR2 SNEGSKA (reference sequence). V trimming: 5 bases; J trimming: 7 bases; junction bases outside the gene matches: 10. The CDR3 DNA follows: TGCAGTGCTCCCCTCAAGGGGGCCGGTGGCTACACCTTC. Translating gives CSAPLKGAGGYTF.

This chain connects TRBV7-8 to TRBJ2-3, with 10 bases identical to TRBD2. Germline-derived CDR1 and CDR2 are SGHVS and FQNEAQ. The trim removed 5 bases at V and 8 bases at J, leaving 10 bases unmatched. This CDR3 contains 15 residues. The CDR3 loop reads CASSPLAGAPATQYF. The CDR3 coding sequence is TGTGCCAGCAGCCCTCTAGCGGGGGCCCCCGCTACGCAGTATTTT.